This TCR beta chain was sequenced during a study of identical twins. All donors were healthy Caucasians. The CDR3 contains 16 residues. Germline V gives CDR1 SNHLY, CDR2 FYNNEI. With V trimmed by 6 bases and J by 1 base, 8 bases remained unmatched. Study-level points and caveats: Out-of-frame beta chain sequences displayed weaker excess sharing between twins.

The table lists this clonotype with many counts. Its antigen remains unknown. Each CDR3 protein is one row after TCRdb ran MiXCR on the 5' RACE reads. The table lists approximately 600,000 distinct CDR3 sequences, around a tenth of them singletons, with 2.5% to 3% in the top ten. This same sample was also taken into another study, of yellow fever vaccine responses in identical twins.

This chain links TRBV2 with TRBJ2-5, with 10 bases fitting TRBD2. This TCR derives from a woman in her late teens or twenties in good health. Sample: PBMCs. CDR3 bases: TGTGCCAGCAGGGAAAGGACTAGCGGTATCCAAGAGACCCAGTACTTC. This sequence encodes CASRERTSGIQETQYF.